The source of this T cell receptor (beta chain) is a study of blood T cell repertoires in COVID-19. Study as a whole: From T cells, B-cell-depleted T cells, or PBMCs came the material, which was cDNA or gDNA.

This CDR3 spans 14 amino acids. V lost 4 bases, J lost 3 bases, and 5 bases stayed unmatched. CDR1 and CDR2 (germline): MNHEY, SVGAGI. Authors' processing steps: Estimates of nucleated cell counts were drawn from the amplification of reference gene primers. The table came from immunoSEQ multiplex PCR; TCRdb's copy has only in-frame clones and leaves some out. The V and J calls and clone size were taken over from that table, and D and trimming were inferred from the DNA. The sample carries about 100,000 clones, more than 65% recorded once. This clone has a handful of counts. This sequence originates from a woman between 65 and 79 years old with acute or convalescent COVID-19. Sequenced: peripheral blood. The chain employs TRBV6-5 and TRBJ1-2, with 7 positions matching TRBD1. The CDR3 here is CASSSAGQHYGYTF. Here the CDR3 DNA reads TGTGCCAGCAGTTCCGCGGGACAGCACTATGGCTACACCTTC.